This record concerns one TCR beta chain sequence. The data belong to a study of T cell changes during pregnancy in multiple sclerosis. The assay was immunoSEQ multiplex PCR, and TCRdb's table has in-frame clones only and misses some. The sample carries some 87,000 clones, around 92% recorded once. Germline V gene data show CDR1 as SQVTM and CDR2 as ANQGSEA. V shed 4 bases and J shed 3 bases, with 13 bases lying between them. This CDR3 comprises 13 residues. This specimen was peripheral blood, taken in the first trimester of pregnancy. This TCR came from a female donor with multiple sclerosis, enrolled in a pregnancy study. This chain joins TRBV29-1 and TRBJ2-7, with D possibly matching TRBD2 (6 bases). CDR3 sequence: CSVGWAGFYEQYF. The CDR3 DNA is TGCAGCGTTGGTTGGGCGGGGTTCTACGAGCAGTACTTC.